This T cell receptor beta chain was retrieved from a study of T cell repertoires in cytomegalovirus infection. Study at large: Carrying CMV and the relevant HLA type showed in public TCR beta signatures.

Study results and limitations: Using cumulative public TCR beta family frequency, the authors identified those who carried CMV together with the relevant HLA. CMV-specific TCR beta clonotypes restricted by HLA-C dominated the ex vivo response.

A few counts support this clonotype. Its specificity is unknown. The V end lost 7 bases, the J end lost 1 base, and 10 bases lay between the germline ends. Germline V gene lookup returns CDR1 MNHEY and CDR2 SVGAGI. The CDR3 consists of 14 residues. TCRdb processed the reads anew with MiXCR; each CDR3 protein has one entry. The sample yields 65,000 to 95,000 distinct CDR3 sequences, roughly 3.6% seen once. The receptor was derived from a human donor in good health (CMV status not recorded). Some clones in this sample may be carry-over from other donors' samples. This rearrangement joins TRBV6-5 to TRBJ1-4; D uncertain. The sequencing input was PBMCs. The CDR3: CASKVGLTNEKLFF. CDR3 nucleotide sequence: TGTGCCAGCAAAGTAGGATTAACTAATGAAAAACTGTTTTTT.